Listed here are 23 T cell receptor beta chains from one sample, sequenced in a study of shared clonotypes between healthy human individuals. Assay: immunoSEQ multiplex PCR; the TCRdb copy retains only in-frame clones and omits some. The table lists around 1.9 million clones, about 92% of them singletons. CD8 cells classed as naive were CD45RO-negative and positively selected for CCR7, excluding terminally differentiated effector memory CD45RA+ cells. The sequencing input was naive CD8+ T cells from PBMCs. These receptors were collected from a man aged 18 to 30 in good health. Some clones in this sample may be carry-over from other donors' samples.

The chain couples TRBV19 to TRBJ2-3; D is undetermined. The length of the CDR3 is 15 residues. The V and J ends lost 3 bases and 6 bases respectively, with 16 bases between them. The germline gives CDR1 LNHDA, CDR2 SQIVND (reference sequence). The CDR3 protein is CASSMVLVIRDTQYF. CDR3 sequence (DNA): TGTGCCAGTAGTATGGTTCTGGTAATACGTGATACGCAGTATTTT. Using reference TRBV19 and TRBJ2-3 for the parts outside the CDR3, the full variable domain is DGGITQSPKYLFRKEGQNVTLSCEQNLNHDAMYWYRQDPGQGLRLIYYSQIVNDFQKGDIAEGYSVSREKKESFPLTVTSAQKNPTAFYLCASSMVLVIRDTQYFGPGTRLTVL.

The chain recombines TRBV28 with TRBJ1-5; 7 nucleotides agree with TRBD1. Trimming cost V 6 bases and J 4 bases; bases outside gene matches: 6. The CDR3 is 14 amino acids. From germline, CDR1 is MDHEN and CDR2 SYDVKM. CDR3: CASRWRQGNQPQHF. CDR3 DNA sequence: TGTGCCAGCAGGTGGCGACAGGGAAATCAGCCCCAGCATTTT.

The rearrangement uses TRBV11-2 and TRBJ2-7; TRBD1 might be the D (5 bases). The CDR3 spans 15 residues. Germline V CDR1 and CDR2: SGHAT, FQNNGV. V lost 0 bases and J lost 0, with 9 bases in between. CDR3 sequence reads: CASSLDSGISYEQYF. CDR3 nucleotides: TGTGCCAGCAGCTTAGATTCAGGGATCTCCTACGAGCAGTACTTC.

The CDR3 region has the DNA TGTGCCAGCAGCACTGACAGGGGGCCCAACACTGAAGCTTTCTTT. Translation gives CASSTDRGPNTEAFF. The chain joins TRBV21-1 to TRBJ1-1; the table assigns TRBD1, which was not confirmed against the DNA. TRBV21-1 is shown as a pseudogene. The CDR3 runs 15 residues.

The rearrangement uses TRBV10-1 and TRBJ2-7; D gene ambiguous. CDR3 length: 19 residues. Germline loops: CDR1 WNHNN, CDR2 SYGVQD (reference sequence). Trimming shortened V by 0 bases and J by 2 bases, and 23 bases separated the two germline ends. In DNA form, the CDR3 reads TGCGCCAGCAGTGAGTCGATATTGACCCCCGCCGGCACCGCCTACGAGCAGTACTTC. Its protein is CASSESILTPAGTAYEQYF.

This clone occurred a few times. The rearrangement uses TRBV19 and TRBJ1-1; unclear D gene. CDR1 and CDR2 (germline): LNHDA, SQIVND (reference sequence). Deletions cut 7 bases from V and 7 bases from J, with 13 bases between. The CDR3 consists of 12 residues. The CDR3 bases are TGTGCCAGTAACACGGGCGGAGGTGAAGCTTTCTTT. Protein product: CASNTGGGEAFF.

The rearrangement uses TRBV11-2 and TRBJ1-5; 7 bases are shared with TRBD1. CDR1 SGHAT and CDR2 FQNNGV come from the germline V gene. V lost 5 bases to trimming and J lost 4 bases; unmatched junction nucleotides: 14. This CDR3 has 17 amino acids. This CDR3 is CASSQGGGMSPNQPQHF. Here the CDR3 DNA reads TGTGCCAGCAGCCAAGGGGGCGGAATGAGCCCAAATCAGCCCCAGCATTTT.

CDR3 coding DNA: TGCGCCAGCAGCCAGGGACAGTTGCGGGTAGATACGCAGTATTTT. It translates to CASSQGQLRVDTQYF. This chain links TRBV4-3 with TRBJ2-3; TRBD1 matches 7 bases. V shed 3 bases, J shed 5 bases, and the junction held 8 bases outside the gene matches. The germline V gene encodes CDR1 LGHNA and CDR2 YSLEER. The CDR3 has 15 amino acids.

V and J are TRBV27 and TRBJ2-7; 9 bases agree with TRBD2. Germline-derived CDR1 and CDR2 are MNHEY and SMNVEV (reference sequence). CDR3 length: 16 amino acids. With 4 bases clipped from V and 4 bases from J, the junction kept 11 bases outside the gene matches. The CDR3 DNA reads TGTGCCAGCAGTTCCAGTCATGCGGGAGGGCCTTACGAGCAGTACTTC. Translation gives CASSSSHAGGPYEQYF.

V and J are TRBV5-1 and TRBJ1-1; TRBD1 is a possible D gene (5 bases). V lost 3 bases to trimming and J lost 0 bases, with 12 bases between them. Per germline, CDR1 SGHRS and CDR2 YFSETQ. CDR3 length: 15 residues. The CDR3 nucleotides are TGCGCCAGCAGCTCACGGGGCCACTTGAACACTGAAGCTTTCTTT. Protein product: CASSSRGHLNTEAFF.

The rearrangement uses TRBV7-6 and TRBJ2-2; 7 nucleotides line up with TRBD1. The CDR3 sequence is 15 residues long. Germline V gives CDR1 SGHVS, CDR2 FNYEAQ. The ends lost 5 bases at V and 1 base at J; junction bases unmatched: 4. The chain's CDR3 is CASSPRGLNTGELFF. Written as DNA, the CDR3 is TGTGCCAGCAGCCCGAGGGGGCTGAACACCGGGGAGCTGTTTTTT.

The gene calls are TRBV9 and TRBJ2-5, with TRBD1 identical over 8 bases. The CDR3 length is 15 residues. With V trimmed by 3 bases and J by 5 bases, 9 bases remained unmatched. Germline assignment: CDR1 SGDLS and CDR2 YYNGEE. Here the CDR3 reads CASSAGDRSRETQYF. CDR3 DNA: TGTGCCAGCAGCGCCGGGGACAGGTCAAGGGAGACCCAGTACTTC.

The chain's CDR3 is CASSLRASGRLLNEQYF. The CDR3 bases are TGTGCCAGCAGCTTACGCGCTAGCGGGAGGCTCCTGAACGAGCAGTACTTC. V gene TRBV7-2 combines with J gene TRBJ2-7, with 11 bases matching TRBD2. CDR1 and CDR2 from the germline V gene are SGHTA and FQGNSA. Trimming took 2 bases from V and 5 from J; bases not matched to a gene: 11. This CDR3 has 17 amino acids.

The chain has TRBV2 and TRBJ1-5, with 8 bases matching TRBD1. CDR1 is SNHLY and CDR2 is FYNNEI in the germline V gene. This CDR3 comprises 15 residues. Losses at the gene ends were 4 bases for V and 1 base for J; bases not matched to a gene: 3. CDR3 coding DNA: TGTGCCAGCAGTGGACAGGGGAACAGCAATCAGCCCCAGCATTTT. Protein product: CASSGQGNSNQPQHF.

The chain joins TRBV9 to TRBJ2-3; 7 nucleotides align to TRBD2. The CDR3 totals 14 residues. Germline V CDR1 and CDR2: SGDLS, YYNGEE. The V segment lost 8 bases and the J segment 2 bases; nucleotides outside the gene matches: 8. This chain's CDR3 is CASQSGIDTDTQYF. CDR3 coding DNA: TGTGCCAGTCAGAGCGGGATCGACACAGATACGCAGTATTTT. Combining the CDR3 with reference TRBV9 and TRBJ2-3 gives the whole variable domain DSGVTQTPKHLITATGQRVTLRCSPRSGDLSVYWYQQSLDQGLQFLIQYYNGEERAKGNILERFSAQQFPDLHSELNLSSLELGDSALYFCASQSGIDTDTQYFGPGTRLTVL.

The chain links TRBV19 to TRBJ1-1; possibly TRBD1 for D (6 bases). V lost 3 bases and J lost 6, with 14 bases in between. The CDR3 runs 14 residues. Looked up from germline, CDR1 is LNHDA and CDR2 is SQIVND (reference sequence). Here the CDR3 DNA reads TGTGCCAGTAGTATTGGGGGGGGCAGCGCTGAAGCTTTCTTT. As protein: CASSIGGGSAEAFF.

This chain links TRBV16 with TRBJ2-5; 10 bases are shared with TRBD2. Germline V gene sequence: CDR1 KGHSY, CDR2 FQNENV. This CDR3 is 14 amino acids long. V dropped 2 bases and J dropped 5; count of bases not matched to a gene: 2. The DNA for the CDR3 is TGTGCCAGCAGCCAACTAGCGGGAGAGGAGACCCAGTACTTC. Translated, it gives CASSQLAGEETQYF.

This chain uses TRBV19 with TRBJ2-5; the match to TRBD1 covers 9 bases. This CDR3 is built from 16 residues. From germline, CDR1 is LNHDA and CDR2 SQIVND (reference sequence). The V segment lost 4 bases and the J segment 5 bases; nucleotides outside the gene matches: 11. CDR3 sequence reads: CASSNRGQGWPETQYF. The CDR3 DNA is TGTGCCAGTAGTAACAGGGGGCAGGGCTGGCCGGAGACCCAGTACTTC.

CDR3: CASSYFGDEQYF. CDR3 bases: TGTGCCAGCAGTTACTTTGGGGACGAGCAGTACTTC. This chain links TRBV6-5 with TRBJ2-7; no clear D. Trimming pared 1 base from V and 5 bases from J, leaving 6 bases between. The germline gives CDR1 MNHEY, CDR2 SVGAGI. The CDR3 covers 12 residues.

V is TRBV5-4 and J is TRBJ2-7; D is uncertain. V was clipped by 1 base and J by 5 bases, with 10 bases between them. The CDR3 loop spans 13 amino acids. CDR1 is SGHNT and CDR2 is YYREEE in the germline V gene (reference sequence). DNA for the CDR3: TGTGCCAGCAGCTTGAGTTCTCCCCACGAGCAGTACTTC. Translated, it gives CASSLSSPHEQYF.

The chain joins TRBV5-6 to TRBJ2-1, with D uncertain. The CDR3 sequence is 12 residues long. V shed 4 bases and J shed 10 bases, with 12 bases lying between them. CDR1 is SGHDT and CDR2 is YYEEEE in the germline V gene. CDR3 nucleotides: TGTGCCAGCAGCCGAGGTATGAAGGAGCAGTTCTTC. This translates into CASSRGMKEQFF. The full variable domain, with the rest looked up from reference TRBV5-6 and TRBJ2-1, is DAGVTQSPTHLIKTRGQQVTLRCSPKSGHDTVSWYQQALGQGPQFIFQYYEEEERQRGNFPDRFSGHQFPNYSSELNVNALLLGDSALYLCASSRGMKEQFFGPGTRLTVL.

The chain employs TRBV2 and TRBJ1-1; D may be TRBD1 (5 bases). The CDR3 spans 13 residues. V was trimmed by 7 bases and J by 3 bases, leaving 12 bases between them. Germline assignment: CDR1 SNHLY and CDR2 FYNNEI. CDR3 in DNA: TGTGCCAGCATATCCCGGGGCTACACTGAAGCTTTCTTT. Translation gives CASISRGYTEAFF.

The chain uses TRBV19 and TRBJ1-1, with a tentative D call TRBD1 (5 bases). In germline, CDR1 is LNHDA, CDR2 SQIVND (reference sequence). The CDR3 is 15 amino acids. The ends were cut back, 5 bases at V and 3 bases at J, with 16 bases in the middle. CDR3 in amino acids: CASSRGGVPDTEAFF. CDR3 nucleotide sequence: TGTGCCAGTAGTCGCGGGGGGGTCCCTGACACTGAAGCTTTCTTT.